This entry concerns a single T cell receptor (beta chain). This entry is derived from a study of control samples from healthy donors and cancer patients. The method was immunoSEQ multiplex PCR; TCRdb's version includes in-frame clones alone and lacks a portion of them. The sample carries 95,000 to 130,000 clones, about 88% recorded once. Trimming stripped 6 bases from V and 4 bases from J, with 6 bases between. The CDR3 consists of 11 residues. CDR1 KGHSH and CDR2 LQKENI come from the germline V gene. The receptor was isolated from a woman in her 70s in good health. The chain employs TRBV18 and TRBJ2-5; no firm D call. The sequenced sample was blood. The DNA for the CDR3 is TGTGCCAGCTCCAACCGAGAGACCCAGTACTTC. Its protein is CASSNRETQYF. Variable domain in full (rest from reference TRBV18 and TRBJ2-5): NAGVMQNPRHLVRRRGQEARLRCSPMKGHSHVYWYRQLPEEGLKFMVYLQKENIIDESGMPKERFSAEFPKEGPSILRIQQVVRGDSAAYFCASSNRETQYFGPGTRLLVL.